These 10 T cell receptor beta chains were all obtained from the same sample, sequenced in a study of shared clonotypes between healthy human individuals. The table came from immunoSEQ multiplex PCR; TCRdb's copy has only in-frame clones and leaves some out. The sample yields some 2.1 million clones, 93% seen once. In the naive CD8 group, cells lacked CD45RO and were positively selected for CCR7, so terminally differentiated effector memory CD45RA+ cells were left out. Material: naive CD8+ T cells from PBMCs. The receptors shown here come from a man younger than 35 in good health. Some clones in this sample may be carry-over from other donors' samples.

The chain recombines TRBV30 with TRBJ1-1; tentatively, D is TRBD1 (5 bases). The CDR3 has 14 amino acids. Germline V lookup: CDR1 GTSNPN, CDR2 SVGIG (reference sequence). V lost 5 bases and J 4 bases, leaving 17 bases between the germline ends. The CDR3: CAWRPPWGVTEAFF. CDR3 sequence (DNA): TGTGCCTGGCGCCCCCCCTGGGGGGTCACTGAAGCTTTCTTT. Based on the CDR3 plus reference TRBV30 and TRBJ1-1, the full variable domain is SQTIHQWPATLVQPVGSPLSLECTVEGTSNPNLYWYRQAAGRGLQLLFYSVGIGQISSEVPQNLSASRPQDRQFILSSKKLLLSDSGFYLCAWRPPWGVTEAFFGQGTRLTVV.

The CDR3 region is CASSRPPGLAGWQETQYF. The CDR3 bases are TGTGCCAGCAGCCGACCCCCGGGACTAGCGGGATGGCAAGAGACCCAGTACTTC. The chain carries TRBV7-9 and TRBJ2-5; 13 nucleotides match TRBD2. This CDR3 is 18 amino acids long. The germline V gene encodes CDR1 SEHNR and CDR2 FQNEAQ (reference sequence). After removal of 5 bases from V and 2 bases from J, the junction contained 11 bases not matched to a gene. Together with reference TRBV7-9 and TRBJ2-5, the CDR3 gives the full variable domain: DTGVSQNPRHKITKRGQNVTFRCDPISEHNRLYWYRQTLGQGPEFLTYFQNEAQLEKSRLLSDRFSAERPKGSFSTLEIQRTEQGDSAMYLCASSRPPGLAGWQETQYFGPGTRLLVL.

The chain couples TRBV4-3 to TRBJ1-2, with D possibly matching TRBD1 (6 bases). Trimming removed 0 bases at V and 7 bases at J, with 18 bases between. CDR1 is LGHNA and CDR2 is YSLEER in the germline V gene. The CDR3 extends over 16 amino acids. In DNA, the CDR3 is TGCGCCAGCAGCCAAGATGGGGGGGACACTTCTACTGGCTACACCTTC. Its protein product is CASSQDGGDTSTGYTF.

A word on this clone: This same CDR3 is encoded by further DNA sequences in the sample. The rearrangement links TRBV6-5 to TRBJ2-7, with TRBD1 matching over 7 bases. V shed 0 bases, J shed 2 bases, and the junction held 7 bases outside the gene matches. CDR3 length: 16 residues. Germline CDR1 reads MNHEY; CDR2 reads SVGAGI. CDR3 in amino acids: CASSYSSGQRTYEQYF. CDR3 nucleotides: TGTGCCAGCAGTTACTCATCGGGACAGCGTACCTACGAGCAGTACTTC.

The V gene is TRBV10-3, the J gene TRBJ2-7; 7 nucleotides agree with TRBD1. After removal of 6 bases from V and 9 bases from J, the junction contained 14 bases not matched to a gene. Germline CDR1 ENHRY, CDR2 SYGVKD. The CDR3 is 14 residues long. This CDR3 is CAISATGEPVGQYF. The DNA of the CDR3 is TGTGCCATCAGCGCCACAGGGGAACCGGTCGGGCAGTACTTC.

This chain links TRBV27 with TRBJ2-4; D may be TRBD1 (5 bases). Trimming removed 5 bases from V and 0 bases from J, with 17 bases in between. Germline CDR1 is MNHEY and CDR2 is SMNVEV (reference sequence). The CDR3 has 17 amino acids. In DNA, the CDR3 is TGTGCCAGCAGTCCGGAAGGACATTTACTAGCCAAAAACATTCAGTACTTC. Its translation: CASSPEGHLLAKNIQYF.

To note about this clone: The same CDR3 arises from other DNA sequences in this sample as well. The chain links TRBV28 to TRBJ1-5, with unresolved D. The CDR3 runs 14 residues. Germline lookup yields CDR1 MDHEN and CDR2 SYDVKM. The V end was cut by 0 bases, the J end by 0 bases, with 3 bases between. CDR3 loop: CASSLWGSNQPQHF. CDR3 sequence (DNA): TGTGCCAGCAGTTTATGGGGTAGCAATCAGCCCCAGCATTTT.

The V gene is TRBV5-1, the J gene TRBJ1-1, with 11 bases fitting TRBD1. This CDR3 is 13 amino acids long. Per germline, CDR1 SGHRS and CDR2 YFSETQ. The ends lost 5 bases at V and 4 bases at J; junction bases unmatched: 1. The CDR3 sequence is CASRDRGLTEAFF. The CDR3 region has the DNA TGCGCCAGCAGGGACAGGGGGCTCACTGAAGCTTTCTTT.

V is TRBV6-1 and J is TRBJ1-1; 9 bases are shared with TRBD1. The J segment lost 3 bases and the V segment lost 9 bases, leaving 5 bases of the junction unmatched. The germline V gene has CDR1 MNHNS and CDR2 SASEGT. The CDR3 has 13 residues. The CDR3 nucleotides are TGTGCCAGGAAAGACAGGGGGGACACTGAAGCTTTCTTT. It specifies CARKDRGDTEAFF.

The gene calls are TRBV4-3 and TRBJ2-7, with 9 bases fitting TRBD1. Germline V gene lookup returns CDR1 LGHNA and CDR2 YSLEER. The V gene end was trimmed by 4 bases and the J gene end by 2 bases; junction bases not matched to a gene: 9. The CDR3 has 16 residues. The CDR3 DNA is TGCGCCAGCAGCCCCGGGAGGAGGACAGGGGCCTACGAGCAGTACTTC. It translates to CASSPGRRTGAYEQYF.